The rows below give T cell receptor beta chains drawn from one sample of a study of blood T cell repertoires in COVID-19. Repertoires were generated with immunoSEQ multiplex PCR, while TCRdb's copy carries only in-frame clones and drops some. This sample has about 88,000 clones; 85% occur once, and the top ten carry 14%. The sample comprised peripheral blood. The receptor source for this set is a woman between 70 and 85 years old with acute or convalescent COVID-19. The CDR3 runs from the conserved cysteine through the conserved F or W. Fields, in order: V gene, clone size, J gene, D gene, CDR3 DNA, CDR3 protein. D genes are given only for firm matches. The size of a clone is reported for some rows only, either as once, few or many, or as a class for expanded clones.

>TRBV4-3|few|TRBJ1-1|-
TGCGCCAGCAGCCAATTTAAGGGGTGGACTGAAGCTTTCTTT
CASSQFKGWTEAFF
>TRBV10-1|-|TRBJ1-4|TRBD1
TGCGCCAGCAGTGAGTCTGGGACAGGATTTAATGAAAAACTGTTTTTT
CASSESGTGFNEKLFF
>TRBV9|-|TRBJ2-1|TRBD2
TGTGCCAGCAGCGTAGCTAGCGGGACCTACAATGAGCAGTTCTTC
CASSVASGTYNEQFF
>TRBV6-5|-|TRBJ1-2|TRBD1
TGTGCCAGCAGTTCCGCAGGGGGCGGCGGCTACACCTTC
CASSSAGGGGYTF
>TRBV11-3|once|TRBJ2-1|-
TGTGCCAGCAGGGCCAACGGGACTTCCTACAATGAGCAGTTCTTC
CASRANGTSYNEQFF
>TRBV18|-|TRBJ1-2|TRBD1
TGTGCCAGCTCACCCGGGACAGGCAACTATGGCTACACCTTC
CASSPGTGNYGYTF
>TRBV19|-|TRBJ2-5|TRBD2
TGTGCCAGTAGTATTAGCGGGGGCCGACAAGAGACCCAGTACTTC
CASSISGGRQETQYF
>TRBV27|-|TRBJ1-2|-
TGTGCCAGCAGTTTACAGGGTGTCGCTAACTATGGCTACACCTTC
CASSLQGVANYGYTF
>TRBV6-5|-|TRBJ1-6|TRBD1
TGTGCCAGCCGGGACAGAAATAATTCACCCCTCCACTTT
CASRDRNNSPLHF
>TRBV10-1|-|TRBJ2-1|TRBD2
TGCGCCAGCAGTGATTCCAGCGGGAGTTCTTATGAGCAGTTCTTC
CASSDSSGSSYEQFF
>TRBV5-6|-|TRBJ2-3|-
TGTGCCAGCACGCCGGGTGGGGGGGCTGCAGATACGCAGTATTTT
CASTPGGGAADTQYF
>TRBV19|-|TRBJ2-2|TRBD2
TGTGCCAGTACCAATAGGCTAGCGGGCGGGACCGGGGAGCTGTTTTTT
CASTNRLAGGTGELFF